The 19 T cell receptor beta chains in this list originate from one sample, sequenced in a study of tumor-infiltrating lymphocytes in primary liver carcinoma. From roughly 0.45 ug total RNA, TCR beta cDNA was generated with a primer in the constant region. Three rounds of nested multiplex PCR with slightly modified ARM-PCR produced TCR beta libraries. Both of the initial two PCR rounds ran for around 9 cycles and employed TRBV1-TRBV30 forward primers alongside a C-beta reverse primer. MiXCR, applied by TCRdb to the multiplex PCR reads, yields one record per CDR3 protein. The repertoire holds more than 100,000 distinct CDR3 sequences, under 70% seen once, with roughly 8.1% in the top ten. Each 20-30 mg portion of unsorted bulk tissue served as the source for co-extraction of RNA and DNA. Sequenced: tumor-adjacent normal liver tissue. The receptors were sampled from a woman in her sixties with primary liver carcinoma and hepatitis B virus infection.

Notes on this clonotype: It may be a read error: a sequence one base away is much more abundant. The CDR3: CASSLGPYNEQLF. The CDR3 DNA reads as TGTGCCAGCAGTTTAGGTCCCTACAATGAGCAGCTCTTC. This rearrangement joins TRBV28 to TRBJ2-1, with D uncertain. In germline, CDR1 is MDHEN, CDR2 SYDVKM. The CDR3 loop spans 13 amino acids.

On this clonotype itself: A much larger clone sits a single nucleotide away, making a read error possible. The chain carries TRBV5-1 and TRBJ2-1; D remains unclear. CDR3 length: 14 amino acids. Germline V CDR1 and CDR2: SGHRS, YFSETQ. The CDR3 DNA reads TGCGCCAGCAGCCGGCGCCGGTTGTACAATGAGCAGTCCTTC. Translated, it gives CASSRRRLYNEQSF. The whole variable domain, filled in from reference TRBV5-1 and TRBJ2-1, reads KAGVTQTPRYLIKTRGQQVTLSCSPISGHRSVSWYQQTPGQGLQFLFEYFSETQRNKGNFPGRFSGRQFSNSRSEMNVSTLELGDSALYLCASSRRRLYNEQSFGPGTRLTVL.

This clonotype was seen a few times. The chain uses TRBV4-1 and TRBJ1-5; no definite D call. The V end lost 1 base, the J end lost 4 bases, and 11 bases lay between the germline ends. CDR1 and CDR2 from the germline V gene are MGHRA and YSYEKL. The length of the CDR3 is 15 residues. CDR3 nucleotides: TGCGCCAGCAGCCAAGTGATGAGGCTAAATCAGCCCCAGCATTTT. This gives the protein CASSQVMRLNQPQHF.

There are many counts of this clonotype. The CDR3 bases are TGTGCCAGCAGCCCCACTGGAGTCTCCTACAATGAGCAGTTCTTC. This codes for CASSPTGVSYNEQFF. V gene TRBV4-2 combines with J gene TRBJ2-1; D not resolved. CDR3 size: 15 residues. With 4 bases removed from V and 0 bases from J, the gap between germline ends came to 10 bases. The V gene's germline CDR1 is LGHNA and CDR2 YNFKEQ.

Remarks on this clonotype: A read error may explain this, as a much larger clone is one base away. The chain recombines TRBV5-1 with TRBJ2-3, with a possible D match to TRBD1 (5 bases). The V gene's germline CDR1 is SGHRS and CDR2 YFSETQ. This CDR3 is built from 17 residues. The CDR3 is CASSLAPSFRVTGTQYF. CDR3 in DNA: TGCGCCAGCAGCTTGGCCCCTAGTTTTAGGGTCACAGGTACGCAGTATTTT.

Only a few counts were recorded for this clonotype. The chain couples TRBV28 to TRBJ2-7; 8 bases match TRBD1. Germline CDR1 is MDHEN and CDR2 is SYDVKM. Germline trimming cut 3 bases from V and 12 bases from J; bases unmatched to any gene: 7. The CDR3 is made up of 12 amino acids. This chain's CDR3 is CASSFSRQGWYF. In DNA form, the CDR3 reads TGTGCCAGCAGTTTCTCGAGACAGGGGTGGTACTTC.

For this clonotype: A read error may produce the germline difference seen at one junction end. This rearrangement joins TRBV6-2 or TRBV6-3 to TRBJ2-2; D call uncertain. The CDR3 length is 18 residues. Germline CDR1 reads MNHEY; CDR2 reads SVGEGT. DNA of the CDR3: TGTGTCAGCAGTTACTCGAGTTTTCGGATAGATAACACCGGGGAGCTGTTTTTT. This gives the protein CVSSYSSFRIDNTGELFF.

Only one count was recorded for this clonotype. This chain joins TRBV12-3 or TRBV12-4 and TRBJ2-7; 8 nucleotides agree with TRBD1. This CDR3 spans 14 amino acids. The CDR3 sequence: CTNSLRQGMPEQYF. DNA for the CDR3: TGTACCAACAGTTTGAGACAGGGGATGCCCGAGCAGTACTTC.

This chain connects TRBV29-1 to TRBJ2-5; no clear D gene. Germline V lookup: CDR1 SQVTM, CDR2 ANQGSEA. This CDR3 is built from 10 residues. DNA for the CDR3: TGCAGAGTCCTCCAAGAGACCCAGTACTTC. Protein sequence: CRVLQETQYF.

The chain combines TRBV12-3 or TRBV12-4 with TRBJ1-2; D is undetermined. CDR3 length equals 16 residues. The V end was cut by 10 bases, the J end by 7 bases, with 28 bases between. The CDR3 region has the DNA TGTGCCAACACCCCAAGCGGGGATGGAGGCTTGTTTGGCTACACCTTC. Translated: CANTPSGDGGLFGYTF.

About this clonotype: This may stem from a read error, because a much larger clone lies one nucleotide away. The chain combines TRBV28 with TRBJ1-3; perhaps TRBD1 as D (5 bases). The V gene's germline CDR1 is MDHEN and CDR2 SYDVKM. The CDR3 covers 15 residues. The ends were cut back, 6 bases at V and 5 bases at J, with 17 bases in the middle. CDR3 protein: CASSLQVSRRNTIYF. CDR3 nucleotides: TGTGCCAGCAGCTTACAGGTGTCGCGGCGAAACACCATATATTTT.

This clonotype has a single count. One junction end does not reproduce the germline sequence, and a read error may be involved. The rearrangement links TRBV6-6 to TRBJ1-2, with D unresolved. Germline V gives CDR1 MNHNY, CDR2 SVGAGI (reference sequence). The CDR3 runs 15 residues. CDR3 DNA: TGTGCCAGCAGCCACGGACCCCGATACGGCTATGGCTACACCTTT. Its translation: CASSHGPRYGYGYTF.

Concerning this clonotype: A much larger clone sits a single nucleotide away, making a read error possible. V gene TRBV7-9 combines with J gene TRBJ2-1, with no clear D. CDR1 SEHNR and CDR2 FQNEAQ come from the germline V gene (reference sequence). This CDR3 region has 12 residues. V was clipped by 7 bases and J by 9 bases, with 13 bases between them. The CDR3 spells CASISRSVEQFF. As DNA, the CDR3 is TGTGCCAGCATCTCCCGGTCGGTTGAGCAGTTCTTC. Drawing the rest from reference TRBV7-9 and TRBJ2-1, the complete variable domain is DTGVSQNPRHKITKRGQNVTFRCDPISEHNRLYWYRQTLGQGPEFLTYFQNEAQLEKSRLLSDRFSAERPKGSFSTLEIQRTEQGDSAMYLCASISRSVEQFFGPGTRLTVL.

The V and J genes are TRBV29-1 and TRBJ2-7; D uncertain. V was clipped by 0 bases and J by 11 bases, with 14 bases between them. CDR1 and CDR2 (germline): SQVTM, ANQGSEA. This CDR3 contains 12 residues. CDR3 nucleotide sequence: TGCAGCGTTGAAGACAAAGGCCGCAACGAGTACTTC. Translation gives CSVEDKGRNEYF.

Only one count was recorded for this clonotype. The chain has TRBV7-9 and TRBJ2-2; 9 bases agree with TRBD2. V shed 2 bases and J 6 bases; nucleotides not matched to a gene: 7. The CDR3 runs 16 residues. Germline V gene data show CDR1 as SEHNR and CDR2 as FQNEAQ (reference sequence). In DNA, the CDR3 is TGTGCCAGCAGCTTACTAGGACTAGCGTGCGCCGGGGAGCTGTTTTTT. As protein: CASSLLGLACAGELFF.

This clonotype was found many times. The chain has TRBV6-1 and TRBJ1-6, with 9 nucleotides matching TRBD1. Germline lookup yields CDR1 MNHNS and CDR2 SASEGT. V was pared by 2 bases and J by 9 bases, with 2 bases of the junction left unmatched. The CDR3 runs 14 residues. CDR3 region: CASSERDRVSPLHF. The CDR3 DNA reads TGTGCCAGCAGTGAACGGGACAGGGTTTCACCCCTCCACTTT.

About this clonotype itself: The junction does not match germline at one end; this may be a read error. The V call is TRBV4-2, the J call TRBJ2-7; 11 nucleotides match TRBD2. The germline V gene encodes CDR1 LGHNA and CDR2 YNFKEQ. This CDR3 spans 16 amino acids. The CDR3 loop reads CASSQGGLAESYKQYF. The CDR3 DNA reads TGTGCCAGCAGCCAAGGGGGACTAGCGGAATCCTACAAGCAGTACTTC.

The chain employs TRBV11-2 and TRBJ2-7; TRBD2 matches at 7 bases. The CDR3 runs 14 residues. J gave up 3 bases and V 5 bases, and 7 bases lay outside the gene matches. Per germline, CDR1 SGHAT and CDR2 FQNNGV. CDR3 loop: CASSPPGLHYEQYF. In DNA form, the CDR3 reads TGTGCCAGCAGCCCGCCGGGACTACACTACGAGCAGTACTTC.

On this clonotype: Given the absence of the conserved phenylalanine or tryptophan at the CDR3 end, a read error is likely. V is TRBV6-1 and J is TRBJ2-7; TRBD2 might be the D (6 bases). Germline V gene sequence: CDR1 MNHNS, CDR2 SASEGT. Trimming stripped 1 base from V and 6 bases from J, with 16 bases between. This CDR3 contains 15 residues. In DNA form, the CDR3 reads TGTGCCAGCAGTGAAGATAGCGGAGGGGCCTGCGAGCAGTACTCC. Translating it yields CASSEDSGGACEQYS.